This entry lists 16 T cell receptor beta chains sequenced from one sample in a study of cytomegalovirus exposure and HLA in healthy donors. PCR involved 60 Vbeta and 13 Jbeta primers. The protocol was immunoSEQ multiplex PCR, while the TCRdb copy is restricted to in-frame clones and leaves out a portion. The sample has about 160,000 clones, over 60% seen once; the top ten hold approximately 1.6%. The specimen sequenced was PBMCs. Receptor source: a woman in her twenties or thirties in good health and CMV-seronegative.

In this sample, this clone turned up a few times. V is TRBV4-2 and J is TRBJ2-3; 13 bases are a match to TRBD2. This CDR3 has 17 residues. J lost 6 bases, V lost 0 bases, and 6 bases had no gene match. Per germline, CDR1 LGHNA and CDR2 YNFKEQ. The CDR3 DNA follows: TGTGCCAGCAGCCAAGACCGAACTAGCGGGGGGGCCGATACGCAGTATTTT. Translated: CASSQDRTSGGADTQYF.

CDR3 nucleotide sequence: TGTGCCAGTACCCCTACCGGGACTAGGTTTTTGGATGAGCAGTTCTTC. It is translated as CASTPTGTRFLDEQFF. The chain links TRBV19 to TRBJ2-1; 8 bases map to TRBD2. V shed 7 bases, J shed 8 bases, and the junction held 16 bases outside the gene matches. This CDR3 contains 16 residues. CDR1 and CDR2 (germline): LNHDA, SQIVND (reference sequence).

This sequence joins TRBV6-5 and TRBJ2-3, with 8 positions matching TRBD2. The CDR3 runs to 12 residues. Germline loops: CDR1 MNHEY, CDR2 SVGAGI. Unmatched junction bases numbered 4, after V lost 3 bases and J lost 11 bases. The CDR3 nucleotides read TGTGCCAGCAGTTATGCGGGGGGCGGGCAGTATTTT. As protein: CASSYAGGGQYF.

This chain links TRBV19 with TRBJ1-5, with a possible D match to TRBD1 (6 bases). V was cut by 5 bases and J by 4 bases, with 9 bases left in between. Germline V gene lookup returns CDR1 LNHDA and CDR2 SQIVND (reference sequence). The CDR3 runs to 13 residues. CDR3 in DNA: TGTGCCAGTAGTTCAACAGGGAATCAGCCCCAGCATTTT. Translating it yields CASSSTGNQPQHF. The full variable domain, in which reference TRBV19 and TRBJ1-5 provide the parts outside the CDR3, is DGGITQSPKYLFRKEGQNVTLSCEQNLNHDAMYWYRQDPGQGLRLIYYSQIVNDFQKGDIAEGYSVSREKKESFPLTVTSAQKNPTAFYLCASSSTGNQPQHFGDGTRLSIL.

This chain joins TRBV5-1 and TRBJ2-3, with D perhaps TRBD2 (6 bases). Germline V lookup: CDR1 SGHRS, CDR2 YFSETQ. This CDR3 comprises 16 residues. V gave up 0 bases and J gave up 5 bases, with 16 bases separating them. CDR3 sequence reads: CASSLVATGEGDTQYF. The CDR3 DNA reads TGCGCCAGCAGCTTGGTTGCAACGGGAGAGGGAGATACGCAGTATTTT.

J is TRBJ2-1 and V is TRBV7-3; a possible D gene is TRBD1 (6 bases). CDR1 is SGHTA and CDR2 is FQGTGA in the germline V gene. The CDR3 spans 16 residues. Trimming removed 5 bases at V and 4 bases at J, with 18 bases between. The CDR3 coding sequence is TGTGCCAGCAGCCCAACTCGGTCAGGGGCGTACAATGAGCAGTTCTTC. The encoded protein is CASSPTRSGAYNEQFF. The full variable domain, completed using reference TRBV7-3 and TRBJ2-1, is GAGVSQTPSNKVTEKGKYVELRCDPISGHTALYWYRQSLGQGPEFLIYFQGTGAADDSGLPNDRFFAVRPEGSVSTLKIQRTERGDSAVYLCASSPTRSGAYNEQFFGPGTRLTVL.

The gene calls are TRBV4-1 and TRBJ1-1, with TRBD1 identical over 7 bases. The CDR3 consists of 16 residues. CDR1 is MGHRA, CDR2 YSYEKL, per germline. Losses at the gene ends were 5 bases for V and 0 bases for J; bases not matched to a gene: 9. CDR3 nucleotides: TGCGCCAGCAGCTTTCGACAGGGACGGATGAACACTGAAGCTTTCTTT. Protein sequence: CASSFRQGRMNTEAFF.

The rearrangement links TRBV28 to TRBJ1-1, with D possibly being TRBD1 (5 bases). CDR1 and CDR2 from the germline V gene are MDHEN and SYDVKM. The CDR3 has 17 amino acids. Deletions cut 2 bases from V and 4 bases from J, with 20 bases between. The DNA of the CDR3 is TGTGCCAGCAGTTTAGTAGGGGTGACCATCCGGAGCACTGAAGCTTTCTTT. As protein: CASSLVGVTIRSTEAFF.

This clone has a single count. The chain couples TRBV30 to TRBJ1-2; weak D call: TRBD1 (5 bases). The CDR3 extends over 12 amino acids. Germline CDR1 reads GTSNPN; CDR2 reads SVGIG (reference sequence). V was trimmed by 5 bases and J by 4 bases, leaving 11 bases between them. The CDR3 DNA follows: TGTGCCTGGGGCCGGGACTCCTATGGCTACACCTTC. It codes for CAWGRDSYGYTF.

The rearrangement joins TRBV5-1 to TRBJ1-4, with 7 positions matching TRBD1. The J segment lost 3 bases and the V segment lost 5 bases, leaving 7 bases of the junction unmatched. The germline gives CDR1 SGHRS, CDR2 YFSETQ. The CDR3 sequence is 15 residues long. This CDR3 is CASSRDRAANEKLFF. In nucleotides, the CDR3 is TGCGCCAGCAGTCGTGACAGGGCTGCTAATGAAAAACTGTTTTTT.

Only a few counts were recorded for this clone. V usage is TRBV30 and J usage is TRBJ1-2; TRBD1 matches at 9 bases. Germline values: CDR1 GTSNPN, CDR2 SVGIG (reference sequence). V was pared by 4 bases and J by 4 bases, with 7 bases of the junction left unmatched. This CDR3 comprises 14 residues. CDR3 residues: CAWILLQGAYGYTF. The CDR3 nucleotides are TGTGCCTGGATTCTCTTACAGGGGGCCTATGGCTACACCTTC.

The gene calls are TRBV4-1 and TRBJ2-7; 8 nucleotides match TRBD2. The CDR3 covers 17 residues. Trimming removed 1 base from V and 4 bases from J; junction bases left unmatched: 12. Germline assignment: CDR1 MGHRA and CDR2 YSYEKL. CDR3: CASSQAEERGFTYEQYF. The CDR3 DNA reads TGCGCCAGCAGCCAAGCGGAGGAGCGGGGGTTTACTTACGAGCAGTACTTC.

The chain combines TRBV6-5 with TRBJ1-1; D is unclear. CDR3 length: 14 amino acids. Trimming left V 6 bases short and J 1 base short, with 12 bases between. From germline, CDR1 is MNHEY and CDR2 SVGAGI. CDR3 region: CASRVTLENTEAFF. The CDR3 bases are TGTGCCAGCAGGGTCACTCTTGAGAACACTGAAGCTTTCTTT.

The chain carries TRBV19 and TRBJ1-2; 7 bases map to TRBD1. The CDR3 extends over 16 amino acids. The V segment lost 2 bases and the J segment 6 bases; nucleotides outside the gene matches: 12. CDR1 is LNHDA, CDR2 SQIVND, per germline (reference sequence). The CDR3 DNA follows: TGTGCCAGTAGTATATCTAGTGGGACAGTCACTCATGGCTACACCTTC. Amino acid sequence: CASSISSGTVTHGYTF.

The chain couples TRBV27 to TRBJ2-7; 13 nucleotides agree with TRBD2. Germline V gene sequence: CDR1 MNHEY, CDR2 SMNVEV (reference sequence). The V segment lost 5 bases and the J segment 5 bases; nucleotides outside the gene matches: 6. This CDR3 comprises 15 residues. CDR3 region: CASSPRTSGSHEQYF. The CDR3 DNA is TGTGCCAGCAGTCCCCGGACTAGCGGGAGCCACGAGCAGTACTTC.

Regarding this clone: One end of the junction does not line up with germline, which may come from a read error. This sequence joins TRBV19 and TRBJ2-7, with 9 bases identical to TRBD2. This CDR3 contains 14 residues. The germline V gene has CDR1 LNHDA and CDR2 SQIVND (reference sequence). The CDR3 sequence is CARSIAGETYEQYF. The DNA of the CDR3 is TGTGCCCGTAGTATAGCGGGGGAGACCTACGAGCAGTACTTC.